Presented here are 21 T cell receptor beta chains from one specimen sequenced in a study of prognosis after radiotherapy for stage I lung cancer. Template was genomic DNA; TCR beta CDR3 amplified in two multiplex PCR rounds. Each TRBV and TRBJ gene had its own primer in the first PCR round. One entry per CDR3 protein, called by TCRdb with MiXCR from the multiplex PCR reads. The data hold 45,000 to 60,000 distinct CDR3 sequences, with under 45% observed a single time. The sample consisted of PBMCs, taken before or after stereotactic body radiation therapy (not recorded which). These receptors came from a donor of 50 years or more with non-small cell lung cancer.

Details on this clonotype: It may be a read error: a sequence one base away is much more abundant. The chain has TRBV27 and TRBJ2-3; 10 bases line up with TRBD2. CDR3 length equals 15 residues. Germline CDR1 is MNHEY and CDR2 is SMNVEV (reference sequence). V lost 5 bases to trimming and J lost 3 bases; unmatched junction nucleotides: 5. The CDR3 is CASSLLAGVTDTQYF. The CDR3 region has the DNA TGTGCCAGCAGTCTCCTAGCGGGAGTGACAGATACGCAGTATTTT.

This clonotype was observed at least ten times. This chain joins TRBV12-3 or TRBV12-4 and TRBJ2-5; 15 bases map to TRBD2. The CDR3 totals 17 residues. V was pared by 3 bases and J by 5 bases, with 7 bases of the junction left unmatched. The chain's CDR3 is CASSFRTGTSGRETQYF. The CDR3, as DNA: TGTGCCAGCAGTTTCCGGACCGGGACTAGCGGGAGGGAGACCCAGTACTTC.

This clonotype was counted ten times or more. The CDR3 protein is CASSSLAGGLADTQYF. The CDR3 DNA reads as TGTGCCAGCAGTTCCCTAGCGGGAGGGTTAGCAGATACGCAGTATTTT. This rearrangement joins TRBV27 to TRBJ2-3, with 12 positions matching TRBD2. The trim removed 4 bases at V and 4 bases at J, leaving 6 bases unmatched. Germline CDR1 is MNHEY and CDR2 is SMNVEV (reference sequence). The CDR3 contains 16 residues.

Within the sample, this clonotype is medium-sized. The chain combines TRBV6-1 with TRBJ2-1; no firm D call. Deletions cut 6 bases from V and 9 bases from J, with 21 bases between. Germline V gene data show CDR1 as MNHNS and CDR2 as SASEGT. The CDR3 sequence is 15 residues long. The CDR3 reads CASRPGQASLGEQFF. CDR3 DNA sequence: TGTGCCAGCAGGCCCGGGCAAGCCTCCTTGGGTGAGCAGTTCTTC.

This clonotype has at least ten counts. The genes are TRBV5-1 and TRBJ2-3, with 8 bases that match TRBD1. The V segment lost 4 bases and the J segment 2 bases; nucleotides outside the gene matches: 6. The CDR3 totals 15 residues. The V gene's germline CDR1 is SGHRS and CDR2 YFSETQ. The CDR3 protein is CASSGGQGYTDTQYF. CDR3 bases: TGCGCCAGCAGCGGCGGACAGGGATACACAGATACGCAGTATTTT.

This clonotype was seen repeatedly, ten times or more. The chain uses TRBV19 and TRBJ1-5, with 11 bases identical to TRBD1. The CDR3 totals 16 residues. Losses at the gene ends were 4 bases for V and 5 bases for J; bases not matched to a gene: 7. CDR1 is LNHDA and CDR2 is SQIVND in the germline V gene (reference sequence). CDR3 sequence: CASSTSRDRGYQPQHF. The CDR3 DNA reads TGTGCCAGTAGTACTTCCCGGGACAGGGGGTATCAGCCCCAGCATTTT.

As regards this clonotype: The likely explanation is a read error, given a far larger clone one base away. The DNA for the CDR3 is TGTGCCAGCTCTGAGTCGATGTCCTACAATGAGCAGTTCTTC. This translates into CASSESMSYNEQFF. The chain links TRBV6-9 to TRBJ2-1; D uncertain. Trimming shortened V by 8 bases and J by 1 base, and 12 bases separated the two germline ends. This CDR3 region has 14 residues. Germline CDR1 and CDR2: MNHGY and SVAAGI.

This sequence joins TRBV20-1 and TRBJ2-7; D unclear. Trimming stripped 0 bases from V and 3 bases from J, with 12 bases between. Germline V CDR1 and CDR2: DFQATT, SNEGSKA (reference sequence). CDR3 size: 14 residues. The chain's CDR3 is CSARDRIDRYEQYF. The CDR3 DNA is TGCAGTGCTAGAGATCGGATAGATCGCTACGAGCAGTACTTC.

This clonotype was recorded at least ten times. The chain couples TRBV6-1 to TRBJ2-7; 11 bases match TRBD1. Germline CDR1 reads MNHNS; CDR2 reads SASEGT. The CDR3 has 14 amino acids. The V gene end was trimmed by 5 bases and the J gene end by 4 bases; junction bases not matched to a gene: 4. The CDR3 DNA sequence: TGTGCCAGCAGTATTGGACAGGGGGCATACGAGCAGTACTTC. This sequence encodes CASSIGQGAYEQYF.

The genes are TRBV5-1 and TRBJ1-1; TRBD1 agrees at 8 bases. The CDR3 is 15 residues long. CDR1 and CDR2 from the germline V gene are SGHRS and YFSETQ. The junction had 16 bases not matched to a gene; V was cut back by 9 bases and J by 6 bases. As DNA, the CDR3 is TGCGCCATCATCTTGGTTCAGGGGGCTGCCCCTGAAGCTTTCTTT. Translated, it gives CAIILVQGAAPEAFF.

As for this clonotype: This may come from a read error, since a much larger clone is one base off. The CDR3 spells CAWSTQVARTEAFF. The CDR3 nucleotides are TGTGCCTGGAGTACGCAGGTGGCGCGGACTGAAGCTTTCTTT. The V call is TRBV30, the J call TRBJ1-1; D is ambiguous. Germline V gene sequence: CDR1 GTSNPN, CDR2 SVGIG (reference sequence). Trimming took off 2 bases at V and 5 bases at J, with 15 bases between the two ends. The CDR3 covers 14 residues.

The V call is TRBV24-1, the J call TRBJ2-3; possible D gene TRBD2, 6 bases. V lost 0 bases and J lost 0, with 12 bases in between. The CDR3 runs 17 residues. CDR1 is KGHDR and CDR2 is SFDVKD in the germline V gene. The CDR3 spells CATSDLDTGSSTDTQYF. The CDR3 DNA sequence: TGTGCCACCAGTGATTTGGATACCGGGAGCAGCACAGATACGCAGTATTTT.

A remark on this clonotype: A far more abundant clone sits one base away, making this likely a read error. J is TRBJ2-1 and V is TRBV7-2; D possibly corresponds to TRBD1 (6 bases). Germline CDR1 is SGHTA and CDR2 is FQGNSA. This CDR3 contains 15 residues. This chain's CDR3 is CANSLHADRYNEQFF. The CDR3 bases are TGTGCCAACAGCCTCCATGCTGACAGGTACAATGAGCAGTTCTTC.

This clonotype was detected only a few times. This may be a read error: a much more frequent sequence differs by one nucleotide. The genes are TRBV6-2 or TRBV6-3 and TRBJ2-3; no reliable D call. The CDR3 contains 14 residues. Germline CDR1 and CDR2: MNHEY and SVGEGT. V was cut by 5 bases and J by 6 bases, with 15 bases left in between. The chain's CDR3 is CASSLTLLADTQYF. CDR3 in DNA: TGTGCCAGCAGTCTTACTCTTCTGGCTGATACGCAGTATTTT.

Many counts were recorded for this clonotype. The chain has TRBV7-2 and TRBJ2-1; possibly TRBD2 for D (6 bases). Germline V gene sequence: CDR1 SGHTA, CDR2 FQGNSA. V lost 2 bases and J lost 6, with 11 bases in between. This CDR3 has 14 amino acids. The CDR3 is CASSLLFGSNEQFF. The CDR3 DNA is TGTGCCAGCAGCTTACTCTTCGGGAGCAATGAGCAGTTCTTC.

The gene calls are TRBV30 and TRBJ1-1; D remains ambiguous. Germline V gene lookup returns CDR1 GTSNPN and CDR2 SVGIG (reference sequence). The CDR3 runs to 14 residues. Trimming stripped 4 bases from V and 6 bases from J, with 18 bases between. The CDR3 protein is CAWTLGSEGAEAFF. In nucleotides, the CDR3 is TGTGCCTGGACTTTAGGTTCTGAGGGTGCTGAAGCTTTCTTT.

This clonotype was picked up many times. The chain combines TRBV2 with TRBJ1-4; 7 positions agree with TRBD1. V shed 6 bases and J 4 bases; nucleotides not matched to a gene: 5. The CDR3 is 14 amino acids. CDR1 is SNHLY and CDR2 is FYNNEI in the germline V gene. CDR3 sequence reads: CASSLTGSNEKLFF. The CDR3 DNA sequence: TGTGCCAGCAGCCTGACAGGGAGTAATGAAAAACTGTTTTTT.

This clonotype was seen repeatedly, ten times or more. The CDR3 nucleotides read TGCAGTGCTAGGGGGATCGGACAGGGTGGGACAGATACGCAGTATTTT. It codes for CSARGIGQGGTDTQYF. This rearrangement joins TRBV20-1 to TRBJ2-3; 8 positions match TRBD1. The V segment lost 3 bases and the J segment 3 bases; nucleotides outside the gene matches: 11. Germline CDR1 reads DFQATT; CDR2 reads SNEGSKA (reference sequence). The CDR3 contains 16 residues.

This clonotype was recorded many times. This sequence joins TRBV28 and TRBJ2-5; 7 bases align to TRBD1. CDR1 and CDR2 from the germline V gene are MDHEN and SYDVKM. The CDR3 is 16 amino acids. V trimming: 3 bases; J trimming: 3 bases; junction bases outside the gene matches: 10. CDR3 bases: TGTGCCAGCAGTTTTTTTGGACAGGTCCTTAAAGAGACCCAGTACTTC. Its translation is CASSFFGQVLKETQYF.

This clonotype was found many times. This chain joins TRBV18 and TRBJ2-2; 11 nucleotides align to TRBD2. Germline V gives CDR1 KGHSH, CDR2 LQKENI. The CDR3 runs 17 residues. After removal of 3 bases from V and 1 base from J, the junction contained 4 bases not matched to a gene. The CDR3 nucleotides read TGTGCCAGCTCACCGGGACTAGCGGTCCGGAACACCGGGGAGCTGTTTTTT. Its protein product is CASSPGLAVRNTGELFF. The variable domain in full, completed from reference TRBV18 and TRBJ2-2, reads NAGVMQNPRHLVRRRGQEARLRCSPMKGHSHVYWYRQLPEEGLKFMVYLQKENIIDESGMPKERFSAEFPKEGPSILRIQQVVRGDSAAYFCASSPGLAVRNTGELFFGEGSRLTVL.

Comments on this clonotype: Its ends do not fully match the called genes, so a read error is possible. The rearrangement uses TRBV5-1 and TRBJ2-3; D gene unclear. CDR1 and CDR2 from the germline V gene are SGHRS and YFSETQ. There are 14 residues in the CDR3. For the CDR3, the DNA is TGCACCAGCAGCTCGTCTCCTTCGGTATATACGCAGTATTTT. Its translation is CTSSSSPSVYTQYF.